These T cell receptor beta chains were read from a single sample in a study of patients and donors after allogeneic stem cell transplantation. Using its own MiXCR run on the RT-PCR reads, TCRdb lists one record per CDR3 protein. The table lists about 7,600 distinct CDR3 sequences, about 9.9% of them singletons. Sequences were obtained from blood, either unsorted or a sorted T cell fraction (not recorded which). The receptors stem from a human donor who was either an allogeneic HSCT recipient or a stem cell or donor lymphocyte infusion donor (not recorded which). It is not recorded whose cells these are; they may come from a transplant donor. The CDR3 runs from the conserved cysteine through the conserved F or W.

j_gene | len | v_gene | CDR3aa
TRBJ2-1 | 13 | TRBV19 | CASSPKGGGEQFF
TRBJ2-2 | 16 | TRBV5-1 | CASSLGTSRNTGELFF
TRBJ2-1 | 17 | TRBV5-1 | CASSLANWASGGNEQFF
TRBJ2-2 | 14 | TRBV10-3 | CAIGRGPEAGELFF
TRBJ1-1 | 12 | TRBV29-1 | CSVERGYTEAFF
TRBJ1-5 | 17 | TRBV12-3/TRBV12-4 | CASSPSLLADSNQPQHF
TRBJ1-2 | 12 | TRBV20-1 | CSARWTPYGYTF
TRBJ2-2 | 15 | TRBV27 | CASRKGQTNTGELFF
TRBJ2-2 | 14 | TRBV2 | CASTFGGDIGELFF
TRBJ2-2 | 16 | TRBV7-6 | CASGKPGGTVTGELFF
TRBJ1-6 | 15 | TRBV30 | CAWSARGPENSPLHF
TRBJ1-5 | 15 | TRBV6-5 | CASSYSRASNQPQHF
TRBJ1-2 | 13 | TRBV5-4 | CASSPVGGYGYTF
TRBJ2-5 | 16 | TRBV10-3 | CAISESNPGKRETQYF
TRBJ2-7 | 12 | TRBV29-1 | CSVAWLSYEQYF
TRBJ1-5 | 14 | TRBV20-1 | CSARYRDSNQPQHF
TRBJ2-1 | 11 | TRBV20-1 | CSLAGGTEQFF